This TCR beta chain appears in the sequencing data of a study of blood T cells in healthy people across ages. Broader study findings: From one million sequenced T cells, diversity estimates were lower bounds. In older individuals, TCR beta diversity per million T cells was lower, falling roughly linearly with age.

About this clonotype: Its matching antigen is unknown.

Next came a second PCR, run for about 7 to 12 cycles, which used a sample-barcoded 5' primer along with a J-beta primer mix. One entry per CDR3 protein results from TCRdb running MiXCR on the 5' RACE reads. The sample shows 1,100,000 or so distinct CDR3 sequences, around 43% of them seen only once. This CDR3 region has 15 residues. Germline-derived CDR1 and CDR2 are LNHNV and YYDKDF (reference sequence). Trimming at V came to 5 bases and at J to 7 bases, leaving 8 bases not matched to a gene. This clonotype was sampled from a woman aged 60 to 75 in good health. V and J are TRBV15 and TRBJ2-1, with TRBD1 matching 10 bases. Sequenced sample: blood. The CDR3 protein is CATSGLGQGGNEQFF. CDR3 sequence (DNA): TGTGCCACCAGCGGGTTAGGACAGGGGGGGAATGAGCAGTTCTTC.